This T cell receptor beta chain was observed in a study of CD8 T cells in Susac syndrome. This clonotype was seen only once. The antigen is undetermined. Broader study findings: Acknowledgment was made by the study that its TCR sequencing and HLA analysis involved a relatively small number of individuals.

CDR3 length: 13 amino acids. V was clipped by 3 bases and J by 3 bases, with 6 bases between them. High-throughput TCR beta sequencing covered peripheral CD8+ and CD4+ T cells. TEMRA cells were FACS-enriched, with CD8+ and CD4+ T cells isolated negatively. With random hexamers, 0.5 to 1 ug RNA was reverse transcribed. immunoSEQ multiplex PCR amplified TCR beta CDR3 across 54 Vbeta, 13 Jbeta. TCRdb processed the immunoSEQ multiplex PCR reads anew with MiXCR; each CDR3 protein has one entry. The data hold roughly 180,000 distinct CDR3 sequences, with 85% to 95% observed a single time. Sequencing input: CD4+ T cells from PBMCs. The receptor was derived from a human donor in good health. The genes are TRBV12-3 or TRBV12-4 and TRBJ2-4; D tentatively reads TRBD1 or TRBD2 (5 bases each). CDR3 in amino acids: CASSLGDKNIQYF. As DNA, the CDR3 is TGTGCCAGCAGTTTGGGGGACAAAAACATTCAGTACTTC.